These 32 T cell receptor beta chains came from one sample sequenced in a study of shared clonotypes between healthy human individuals (dated by TCRdb to 2018 to 2021). Library preparation used the immunoSEQ multiplex PCR assay. This is the immuneACCESS table as TCRdb keeps it, with only in-frame sequences that have V and J called. A part of the clones is gone; compared with another copy, unresolved V genes explain less than half, and the rest is unexplained. Here the sample has around 980,000 clones; approximately 80% occur a single time. More than 0.55% of the sample rests with the top ten. The source material was memory CD4+ T cells from PBMCs. The sample's cell subset or site label, decoded: CD45RA-negative fraction. Receptors originate from a man younger than 30 in good health. Some clones in this sample may be carry-over from other donors' samples.

A note on this clone: Other DNA sequences in this sample translate to the same CDR3. This chain uses TRBV5-1 with TRBJ1-5; D perhaps matches TRBD1 (5 bases). This CDR3 has 15 amino acids. The V end lost 3 bases, the J end lost 0 bases, and 10 bases lay between the germline ends. The germline V gene encodes CDR1 SGHRS and CDR2 YFSETQ. CDR3 nucleotides: TGCGCCAGCAGCTCGGAGGGGATTAGCAATCAGCCCCAGCATTTT. Translated: CASSSEGISNQPQHF. The full variable domain, rest sourced from reference TRBV5-1 and TRBJ1-5, is KAGVTQTPRYLIKTRGQQVTLSCSPISGHRSVSWYQQTPGQGLQFLFEYFSETQRNKGNFPGRFSGRQFSNSRSEMNVSTLELGDSALYLCASSSEGISNQPQHFGDGTRLSIL.

The chain couples TRBV7-9 to TRBJ2-7; D perhaps matches TRBD2 (6 bases). Germline CDR1 reads SEHNR; CDR2 reads FQNEAQ (reference sequence). V lost 4 bases and J 9 bases, leaving 25 bases between the germline ends. There are 16 residues in the CDR3. CDR3 residues: CASSSSVGLGSRLQYF. For the CDR3, the DNA is TGTGCCAGCAGCTCGAGCGTGGGACTTGGCTCACGTTTGCAGTACTTC.

This chain uses TRBV11-2 with TRBJ2-2; 9 bases map to TRBD2. The V and J ends lost 5 bases and 6 bases, in that order; junction bases with no gene match: 13. This CDR3 contains 17 residues. Germline V lookup: CDR1 SGHAT, CDR2 FQNNGV. In DNA form, the CDR3 reads TGTGCCAGCAGCCCCCTAGGAGTAGCGGGAGCAGCCGGGGAGCTGTTTTTT. The encoded protein is CASSPLGVAGAAGELFF.

The chain couples TRBV2 to TRBJ2-7; D is perhaps TRBD1 or TRBD2 (6 bases each). This CDR3 comprises 16 residues. V lost 6 bases, J lost 1 base, and 19 bases lay in between. Germline V CDR1 and CDR2: SNHLY, FYNNEI. CDR3 residues: CASRTTSGAGSYEQYF. The CDR3 DNA reads TGTGCCAGCAGGACGACCTCGGGGGCGGGATCCTACGAGCAGTACTTC.

This chain links TRBV7-2 with TRBJ2-4; 8 bases are a match to TRBD2. The CDR3 sequence is 16 residues long. The germline gives CDR1 SGHTA, CDR2 FQGNSA. After removal of 5 bases from V and 5 bases from J, the junction contained 11 bases not matched to a gene. This chain's CDR3 is CASSPKASGLQNIQYF. The CDR3 DNA follows: TGTGCCAGCAGCCCCAAGGCTAGCGGGTTACAAAACATTCAGTACTTC.

The chain is built from TRBV28 and TRBJ2-7; 9 bases agree with TRBD1. The trim removed 6 bases at V and 3 bases at J, leaving 9 bases unmatched. The CDR3 runs 15 residues. Per germline, CDR1 MDHEN and CDR2 SYDVKM. The CDR3 reads CASSPVLDRGYEQYF. The DNA for the CDR3 is TGTGCCAGCAGCCCCGTATTGGACAGGGGCTACGAGCAGTACTTC.

This chain links TRBV27 with TRBJ2-5; D remains unclear. The CDR3 consists of 13 residues. The germline V and J ends were trimmed by 7 bases and 5 bases, with 14 bases remaining between them. From germline, CDR1 is MNHEY and CDR2 SMNVEV (reference sequence). The CDR3 DNA sequence: TGTGCCAGCACCCCTGTAGGTAGGGAGACCCAGTACTTC. Translation gives CASTPVGRETQYF.

The rearrangement joins TRBV7-9 to TRBJ2-1; D possibly corresponds to TRBD2 (5 bases). The germline CDR1 and CDR2 sequences are SEHNR and FQNEAQ (reference sequence). There are 15 residues in the CDR3. The germline V and J ends were trimmed by 5 bases and 5 bases, with 16 bases remaining between them. Here the CDR3 DNA reads TGTGCCAGCAGCCGTCCGGGGAAGATCGACAATGAGCAGTTCTTC. It is translated as CASSRPGKIDNEQFF. Filled out from reference TRBV7-9 and TRBJ2-1, the complete variable domain reads DTGVSQNPRHKITKRGQNVTFRCDPISEHNRLYWYRQTLGQGPEFLTYFQNEAQLEKSRLLSDRFSAERPKGSFSTLEIQRTEQGDSAMYLCASSRPGKIDNEQFFGPGTRLTVL.

This clone was observed a few times. V is TRBV7-8 and J is TRBJ2-2; TRBD2 might be the D (5 bases). This CDR3 contains 16 residues. Germline V CDR1 and CDR2: SGHVS, FQNEAQ. Between the trimmed V and J ends, which lost 5 bases and 0 bases, there was a span of 13 bases. The CDR3 DNA follows: TGTGCCAGCAGCCCCCTGGGGAGTTCGAACACCGGGGAGCTGTTTTTT. Translated: CASSPLGSSNTGELFF.

As concerns this clone: A read error is possible here, since a much larger clone lies one base away. Other nucleotide sequences from this sample produce the same CDR3. The rearrangement joins TRBV5-1 to TRBJ1-5; 7 nucleotides line up with TRBD1. Germline CDR1 is SGHRS and CDR2 is YFSETQ. The CDR3 sequence is 15 residues long. CDR3 sequence: CASSLEGARGQPQHF. The CDR3 nucleotides are TGCGCCAGCAGCTTGGAGGGGGCTCGTGGTCAGCCCCAGCATTTC.

The chain couples TRBV5-1 to TRBJ1-2; 9 positions agree with TRBD1. This CDR3 has 14 residues. From germline, CDR1 is SGHRS and CDR2 YFSETQ. The J segment lost 8 bases and the V segment lost 7 bases, leaving 12 bases of the junction unmatched. The CDR3 DNA sequence: TGCGCCAGCTCCTTAAGGCCGGGACAGGGAGGCTACACCTTC. Translating it yields CASSLRPGQGGYTF.

The chain employs TRBV10-2 and TRBJ2-7, with D perhaps TRBD2 (6 bases). Germline assignment: CDR1 WSHSY and CDR2 SAAADI. The CDR3 is 15 residues long. Trimming took 4 bases from V and 2 from J, leaving 15 bases between them. The CDR3 is CASSGQAGTTYEQYF. The CDR3 nucleotides read TGCGCCAGCAGTGGTCAGGCGGGGACCACCTACGAGCAGTACTTC.

Concerning this clone itself: Within the sample, other DNA sequences also encode this same CDR3. The chain combines TRBV9 with TRBJ2-2; 8 bases map to TRBD1. The CDR3 has 15 residues. The V segment lost 3 bases and the J segment 4 bases; nucleotides outside the gene matches: 5. The germline V gene encodes CDR1 SGDLS and CDR2 YYNGEE. CDR3 nucleotide sequence: TGTGCCAGCAGCGCGGACAGGGCGGGCACCGGGGAGCTGTTTTTT. This codes for CASSADRAGTGELFF. Filled out from reference TRBV9 and TRBJ2-2, the complete variable domain reads DSGVTQTPKHLITATGQRVTLRCSPRSGDLSVYWYQQSLDQGLQFLIQYYNGEERAKGNILERFSAQQFPDLHSELNLSSLELGDSALYFCASSADRAGTGELFFGEGSRLTVL.

The CDR3: CASSLGAGTNTGELFF. In DNA form, the CDR3 reads TGTGCCAGCAGCTTAGGTGCCGGAACGAACACCGGGGAGCTGTTTTTT. The chain is built from TRBV7-6 and TRBJ2-2; unclear D gene. Between the trimmed V and J ends, which lost 1 base and 0 bases, there was a span of 9 bases. This CDR3 contains 16 residues. Germline V gene lookup returns CDR1 SGHVS and CDR2 FNYEAQ.

This clone was observed a few times. This chain connects TRBV28 to TRBJ1-5; TRBD1 might be the D (5 bases). Trimming shortened V by 6 bases and J by 0 bases, and 12 bases separated the two germline ends. The CDR3 length is 15 residues. Germline V gene sequence: CDR1 MDHEN, CDR2 SYDVKM. The CDR3 region is CASRSGGSSNQPQHF. The CDR3 DNA reads as TGTGCCAGCAGATCCGGGGGATCTAGCAATCAGCCCCAGCATTTT.

V and J are TRBV20-1 and TRBJ1-2, with unresolved D. Germline-derived CDR1 and CDR2 are DFQATT and SNEGSKA (reference sequence). The CDR3 extends over 11 amino acids. Trimming pared 4 bases from V and 9 bases from J, leaving 12 bases between. The CDR3, as DNA: TGCAGTGCTACCGTAGAATATAGCTACACCTTC. Encoded protein: CSATVEYSYTF.

The chain employs TRBV29-1 and TRBJ2-2; maybe TRBD1 (7 bases). V lost 7 bases and J lost 4, with 13 bases in between. The V gene's germline CDR1 is SQVTM and CDR2 ANQGSEA. The CDR3 runs to 13 residues. Here the CDR3 reads CSGDQGGTGELFF. CDR3 nucleotide sequence: TGCAGCGGCGATCAGGGGGGCACCGGGGAGCTGTTTTTT.

This clone was counted between two and nine times. The chain is built from TRBV4-3 and TRBJ2-5, with a possible D match to TRBD2 (6 bases). The V gene lost 0 bases and the J gene lost 2 bases, with 13 bases spanning the gap. Germline V gene sequence: CDR1 LGHNA, CDR2 YSLEER. The CDR3 has 16 residues. The CDR3: CASSQDQMGGQETQYF. The CDR3 bases are TGCGCCAGCAGCCAAGATCAAATGGGGGGTCAAGAGACCCAGTACTTC.

V and J are TRBV11-2 and TRBJ2-7; 7 positions match TRBD2. With 1 base clipped from V and 2 bases from J, the junction kept 17 bases outside the gene matches. This CDR3 is 19 amino acids long. Germline V gives CDR1 SGHAT, CDR2 FQNNGV. CDR3 in amino acids: CASSLGQLRVSGQPYEQYF. In DNA form, the CDR3 reads TGTGCCAGCAGCTTAGGTCAGCTACGCGTTAGCGGGCAACCCTACGAGCAGTACTTC.

This clone is medium-sized within its sample. Other nucleotide sequences in the sample specify the same CDR3. This chain joins TRBV30 and TRBJ1-5; D unclear. V was shortened by 0 bases and J by 4 bases, with 10 bases between the two germline ends. CDR1 is GTSNPN and CDR2 is SVGIG in the germline V gene (reference sequence). This CDR3 spans 14 amino acids. The CDR3 reads CAWSVLQENQPQHF. The CDR3 DNA sequence: TGTGCCTGGAGTGTATTGCAGGAGAATCAGCCCCAGCATTTT.

The chain uses TRBV15 and TRBJ2-1; tentatively, D is TRBD2 (5 bases). CDR3 length: 13 amino acids. V was pared by 8 bases and J by 4 bases, with 12 bases between. Germline loops: CDR1 LNHNV, CDR2 YYDKDF (reference sequence). The CDR3 DNA sequence: TGTGCCACCCAGGAGGCTGGGTACAATGAGCAGTTCTTC. Amino acid sequence: CATQEAGYNEQFF.

The rearrangement uses TRBV9 and TRBJ2-3; 9 nucleotides line up with TRBD2. The CDR3 is made up of 15 amino acids. Germline loops: CDR1 SGDLS, CDR2 YYNGEE. Trimming at V came to 0 bases and at J to 4 bases, leaving 3 bases not matched to a gene. The CDR3 DNA is TGTGCCAGCAGCGTAGAGGGCGGGAGGGCAGATACGCAGTATTTT. Translated, it gives CASSVEGGRADTQYF.

The genes are TRBV7-2 and TRBJ2-5, with 9 bases that match TRBD2. The CDR3 spans 18 residues. Germline assignment: CDR1 SGHTA and CDR2 FQGNSA. V shed 3 bases, J shed 4 bases, and the junction held 15 bases outside the gene matches. This CDR3 is CASSLSPGLALGGETQYF. The CDR3 coding sequence is TGTGCCAGCAGCTTGTCCCCGGGACTAGCACTGGGGGGAGAGACCCAGTACTTC. The variable domain in full, with the rest retrieved from reference TRBV7-2 and TRBJ2-5, is GAGVSQSPSNKVTEKGKDVELRCDPISGHTALYWYRQSLGQGLEFLIYFQGNSAPDKSGLPSDRFSAERTGGSVSTLTIQRTQQEDSAVYLCASSLSPGLALGGETQYFGPGTRLLVL.

The J gene is TRBJ2-7, the V gene TRBV7-8; D ambiguous. This CDR3 comprises 13 residues. The ends were cut back, 3 bases at V and 0 bases at J, with 6 bases in the middle. Germline V gives CDR1 SGHVS, CDR2 FQNEAQ. For the CDR3, the DNA is TGTGCCAGCAGCTTCACTCACTCCTACGAGCAGTACTTC. Its translation is CASSFTHSYEQYF.

The chain is built from TRBV29-1 and TRBJ2-7; 8 bases agree with TRBD1. Germline CDR1 SQVTM, CDR2 ANQGSEA. The junction had 9 bases not matched to a gene; V was cut back by 6 bases and J by 5 bases. The CDR3 runs to 13 residues. The CDR3 coding sequence is TGCAGCGTGGGAGGCAGGGGGCTCCACGAGCAGTACTTC. This encodes CSVGGRGLHEQYF.

The chain couples TRBV15 to TRBJ2-5, with a possible D match to TRBD2 (6 bases). Germline values: CDR1 LNHNV, CDR2 YYDKDF (reference sequence). Between the trimmed V and J ends, which lost 1 base and 2 bases, there was a span of 8 bases. The CDR3 extends over 14 amino acids. CDR3 nucleotide sequence: TGTGCCACCAGCAGAGGGACTACACAAGAGACCCAGTACTTC. This translates into CATSRGTTQETQYF. Drawing the rest from reference TRBV15 and TRBJ2-5, the complete variable domain is DAMVIQNPRYQVTQFGKPVTLSCSQTLNHNVMYWYQQKSSQAPKLLFHYYDKDFNNEADTPDNFQSRRPNTSFCFLDIRSPGLGDTAMYLCATSRGTTQETQYFGPGTRLLVL.

This clone was found once. The rearrangement uses TRBV5-1 and TRBJ1-1, with 7 bases lining up with TRBD1. With V trimmed by 3 bases and J by 1 base, 6 bases remained unmatched. Germline CDR1 and CDR2: SGHRS and YFSETQ. This CDR3 has 15 amino acids. CDR3 amino acids: CASSSIGQANTEAFF. The CDR3 DNA follows: TGCGCCAGCAGCTCAATCGGACAGGCGAACACTGAAGCTTTCTTT.

V usage is TRBV7-9 and J usage is TRBJ2-3; possibly TRBD1 for D (5 bases). This CDR3 spans 16 amino acids. The germline V gene has CDR1 SEHNR and CDR2 FQNEAQ (reference sequence). V was clipped by 1 base and J by 0 bases, with 11 bases between them. CDR3 residues: CASSLGRTLSTDTQYF. In nucleotides, the CDR3 is TGTGCCAGCAGCTTAGGCAGGACACTTAGCACAGATACGCAGTATTTT.

A remark on this clone: This probably arose from a read error, given a far larger clone one base away. The DNA for the CDR3 is TGTGCCAGCAGGCCGGGACTAGCGACCTACAATGAGCAGTTCTTC. Its translation is CASRPGLATYNEQFF. The V and J genes are TRBV27 and TRBJ2-1; 10 nucleotides align to TRBD2. The CDR3 covers 15 residues. Germline values: CDR1 MNHEY, CDR2 SMNVEV (reference sequence). Unmatched junction bases numbered 4, after V lost 6 bases and J lost 2 bases.

Comments on this clone: This specimen includes other DNA sequences encoding the same CDR3. CDR3 protein: CSVGDRSYEQYF. The CDR3 region has the DNA TGCAGCGTGGGGGACAGGTCCTACGAGCAGTACTTC. The chain recombines TRBV29-1 with TRBJ2-7; 8 bases are a match to TRBD1. V shed 6 bases and J 1 base; nucleotides not matched to a gene: 2. This CDR3 region has 12 residues. Germline V gives CDR1 SQVTM, CDR2 ANQGSEA.

The chain recombines TRBV4-3 with TRBJ2-3; D is unresolved. CDR3 length: 14 amino acids. CDR1 LGHNA and CDR2 YSLEER come from the germline V gene. The V end was cut by 4 bases, the J end by 1 base, with 9 bases between. The chain's CDR3 is CASSLGHGTDTQYF. CDR3 DNA sequence: TGCGCCAGCAGCCTCGGTCACGGCACAGATACGCAGTATTTT.

The J gene is TRBJ1-5, the V gene TRBV18; TRBD1 matches 8 bases. The J segment lost 0 bases and the V segment lost 4 bases, leaving 5 bases of the junction unmatched. From germline, CDR1 is KGHSH and CDR2 LQKENI. This CDR3 contains 16 residues. The CDR3 bases are TGTGCCAGCTCACTGGACAGGGCATATAGCAATCAGCCCCAGCATTTT. Translated, it gives CASSLDRAYSNQPQHF.